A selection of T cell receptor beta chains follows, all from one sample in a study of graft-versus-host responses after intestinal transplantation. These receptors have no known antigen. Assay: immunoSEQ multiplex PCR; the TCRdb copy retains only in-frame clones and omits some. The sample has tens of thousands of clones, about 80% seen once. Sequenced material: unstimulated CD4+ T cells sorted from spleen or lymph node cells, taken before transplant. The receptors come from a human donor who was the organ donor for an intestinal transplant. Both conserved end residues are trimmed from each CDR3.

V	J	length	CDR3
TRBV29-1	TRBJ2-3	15	SVTRTSGGTSTDTQY
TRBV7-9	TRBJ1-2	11	ASSLDTATGYT
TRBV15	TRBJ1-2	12	ATSRDNSGVGYT
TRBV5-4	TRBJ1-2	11	ASTLGRQGNYT
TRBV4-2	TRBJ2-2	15	ASSQGEGGTNTGELF
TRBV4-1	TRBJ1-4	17	ASSLFYGQVLKGGEKLF
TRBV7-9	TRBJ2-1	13	ASSQYRDRYNEQF
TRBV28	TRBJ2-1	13	ASSWDRGPYNEQF
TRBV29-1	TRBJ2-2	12	SVDDRKNTGELF
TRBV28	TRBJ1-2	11	AILDSLNYGYT
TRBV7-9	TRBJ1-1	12	ASSLAPRNTEAF
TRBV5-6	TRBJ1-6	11	ASSGRGSSPLH
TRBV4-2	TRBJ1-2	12	ASSHRTGNYGYT
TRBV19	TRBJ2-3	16	ASSSRDWGQGAGDTQY
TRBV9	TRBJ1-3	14	ASSVALGQGGNTIY
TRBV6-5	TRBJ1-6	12	ASRIRQGNSPLH
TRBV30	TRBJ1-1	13	ALRQLKGDGTEAF
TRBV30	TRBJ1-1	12	AWSVMQGSTEAF
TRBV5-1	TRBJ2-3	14	ASILGTRGGTDTQY
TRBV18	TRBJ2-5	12	ASSPWTGQETQY